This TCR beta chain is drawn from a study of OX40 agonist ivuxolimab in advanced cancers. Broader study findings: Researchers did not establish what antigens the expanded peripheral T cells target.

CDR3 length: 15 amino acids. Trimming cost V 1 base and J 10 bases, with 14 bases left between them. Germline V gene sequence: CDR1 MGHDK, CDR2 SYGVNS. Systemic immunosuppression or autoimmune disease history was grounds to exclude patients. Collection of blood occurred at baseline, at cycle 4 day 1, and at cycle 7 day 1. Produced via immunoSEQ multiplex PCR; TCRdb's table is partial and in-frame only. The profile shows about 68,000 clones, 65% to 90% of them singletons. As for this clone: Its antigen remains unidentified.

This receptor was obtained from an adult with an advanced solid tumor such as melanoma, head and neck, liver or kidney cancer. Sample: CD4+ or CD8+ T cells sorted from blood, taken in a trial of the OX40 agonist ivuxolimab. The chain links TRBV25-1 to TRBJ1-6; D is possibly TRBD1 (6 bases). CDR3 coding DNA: TGTGCCAGCAGTGAATCGGACAGTCCAAACTCACCCCTCCACTTT. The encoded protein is CASSESDSPNSPLHF.